The 23 T cell receptor beta chains reported below all come from one sample, sequenced in a study of radiotherapy plus CTLA-4 blockade in lung cancer. Clones were read by immunoSEQ multiplex PCR, and TCRdb kept only the in-frame ones, dropping some. Of tens of thousands of clones listed, 70% to 80% are singletons. Sample: peripheral blood, taken from a patient treated with radiotherapy plus ipilimumab. Receptors originate from a human donor with non-small cell lung cancer that progressed on radiotherapy plus ipilimumab.

This clone was picked up a small number of times. The gene calls are TRBV7-2 and TRBJ1-3, with D perhaps matching TRBD1 (5 bases). Germline CDR1 is SGHTA and CDR2 is FQGNSA. The CDR3 is made up of 16 amino acids. The V end lost 2 bases, the J end lost 4 bases, and 15 bases lay between the germline ends. The CDR3 is CASSLNPGGQGNTIYF. The DNA for the CDR3 is TGTGCCAGCAGCTTAAATCCCGGGGGTCAGGGAAACACCATATATTTT.

The chain combines TRBV5-1 with TRBJ2-7; D call uncertain. This CDR3 comprises 13 residues. Germline assignment: CDR1 SGHRS and CDR2 YFSETQ. Trimming took off 4 bases at V and 5 bases at J, with 13 bases between the two ends. This CDR3 reads CASSPWSADEQYF. The CDR3 DNA sequence: TGCGCCAGCAGCCCCTGGAGCGCCGACGAGCAGTACTTC.

The V and J genes are TRBV9 and TRBJ1-5; D unclear. Germline lookup yields CDR1 SGDLS and CDR2 YYNGEE. The CDR3 sequence is 15 residues long. The V end lost 0 bases, the J end lost 2 bases, and 9 bases lay between the germline ends. CDR3 loop: CASSVGDIGNQPQHF. The CDR3 nucleotides read TGTGCCAGCAGCGTAGGAGATATCGGCAATCAGCCCCAGCATTTT.

This chain links TRBV9 with TRBJ2-7; TRBD1 agrees at 7 bases. V trimming: 2 bases; J trimming: 4 bases; junction bases outside the gene matches: 6. The CDR3 contains 14 residues. The germline gives CDR1 SGDLS, CDR2 YYNGEE. The CDR3 sequence: CASSVDRDGYEQYF. The DNA for the CDR3 is TGTGCCAGCAGCGTTGACAGGGACGGTTACGAGCAGTACTTC.

This rearrangement joins TRBV27 to TRBJ2-3, with TRBD2 as a possible D gene (5 bases). Per the germline V gene, CDR1 is MNHEY and CDR2 is SMNVEV (reference sequence). This CDR3 contains 14 residues. Trimming shortened V by 7 bases and J by 12 bases, and 23 bases separated the two germline ends. The CDR3 spells CASKAPGRAPSQYF. CDR3 coding DNA: TGTGCCAGCAAGGCCCCCGGGCGGGCCCCAAGCCAGTATTTT.

CDR3 nucleotide sequence: TGTGCCAGCAGCTTAGAAGGGATGGCCCAGCATTTT. Translated: CASSLEGMAQHF. The chain links TRBV7-6 to TRBJ1-5; D uncertain. V lost 1 base to trimming and J lost 11 bases, with 9 bases between them. This CDR3 has 12 residues. Looked up from germline, CDR1 is SGHVS and CDR2 is FNYEAQ.

This clone was observed once. The V and J genes are TRBV5-6 and TRBJ2-3; perhaps D is TRBD1 or TRBD2 (5 bases each). The germline V gene encodes CDR1 SGHDT and CDR2 YYEEEE. The V end was cut by 4 bases, the J end by 4 bases, with 19 bases between. The CDR3 is 16 residues long. The CDR3 spells CASSPPGPRVADTQYF. In DNA, the CDR3 is TGTGCCAGCAGCCCCCCGGGACCGCGGGTCGCAGATACGCAGTATTTT.

The gene calls are TRBV2 and TRBJ2-3; D unclear. Germline CDR1 and CDR2: SNHLY and FYNNEI. There are 13 residues in the CDR3. The V and J ends lost 0 bases and 5 bases respectively, with 6 bases between them. CDR3 nucleotides: TGTGCCAGCAGTGAAGCCCCGGGAGATACGCAGTATTTT. It encodes CASSEAPGDTQYF.

The rearrangement links TRBV5-6 to TRBJ1-6, with D unclear. The length of the CDR3 is 15 residues. Germline lookup yields CDR1 SGHDT and CDR2 YYEEEE. The germline V and J ends were trimmed by 4 bases and 4 bases, with 12 bases remaining between them. As DNA, the CDR3 is TGTGCCAGCAGCCAAGACGGAAGGTATAATTCACCCCTCCACTTT. This sequence encodes CASSQDGRYNSPLHF.

CDR3: CASSQEGRGGGNTIYF. The CDR3 nucleotides read TGCGCCAGCAGCCAAGAAGGCAGGGGAGGCGGAAACACCATATATTTT. This chain uses TRBV4-1 with TRBJ1-3; D possibly corresponds to TRBD1 (6 bases). V lost 0 bases and J 4 bases, leaving 13 bases between the germline ends. The CDR3 is 16 amino acids. The germline V gene encodes CDR1 MGHRA and CDR2 YSYEKL.

The chain carries TRBV5-4 and TRBJ2-7; TRBD2 matches 13 bases. V shed 3 bases and J 2 bases; nucleotides not matched to a gene: 5. The V gene's germline CDR1 is SGHNT and CDR2 YYREEE (reference sequence). There are 16 residues in the CDR3. CDR3 amino acids: CASSSRTSGGTYEQYF. The CDR3 DNA follows: TGTGCCAGCAGCTCCCGGACTAGCGGGGGCACCTACGAGCAGTACTTC. The variable domain in full, completed from reference TRBV5-4 and TRBJ2-7, reads ETGVTQSPTHLIKTRGQQVTLRCSSQSGHNTVSWYQQALGQGPQFIFQYYREEENGRGNFPPRFSGLQFPNYSSELNVNALELDDSALYLCASSSRTSGGTYEQYFGPGTRLTVT.

The genes are TRBV7-9 and TRBJ2-3; D tentatively fits TRBD1 or TRBD2 (6 bases each). The CDR3 has 13 amino acids. Germline CDR1 reads SEHNR; CDR2 reads FQNEAQ (reference sequence). The V and J ends lost 10 bases and 5 bases respectively, with 16 bases between them. This CDR3 reads CATTGGGIDTQYF. For the CDR3, the DNA is TGTGCCACTACCGGAGGGGGGATAGATACGCAGTATTTT. The whole variable domain, filled in from reference TRBV7-9 and TRBJ2-3, reads DTGVSQNPRHKITKRGQNVTFRCDPISEHNRLYWYRQTLGQGPEFLTYFQNEAQLEKSRLLSDRFSAERPKGSFSTLEIQRTEQGDSAMYLCATTGGGIDTQYFGPGTRLTVL.

The chain has TRBV28 and TRBJ2-7; possibly TRBD2 for D (5 bases). Per the germline V gene, CDR1 is MDHEN and CDR2 is SYDVKM. The CDR3 is made up of 15 amino acids. Deletions cut 4 bases from V and 0 bases from J, with 13 bases between. CDR3 region: CASSSNRDPSYEQYF. The CDR3 DNA reads TGTGCCAGCAGTTCGAACCGGGATCCCTCCTACGAGCAGTACTTC.

This chain connects TRBV7-9 to TRBJ2-7; TRBD1 matches at 7 bases. This CDR3 is built from 14 residues. The V gene's germline CDR1 is SEHNR and CDR2 FQNEAQ (reference sequence). J was trimmed by 7 bases and V by 4 bases; bases with no gene match: 10. The CDR3 region has the DNA TGTGCCAGCAGCTCCAGAGACAGGGCGAGGGAGCAGTACTTC. Translation gives CASSSRDRAREQYF. Together with reference TRBV7-9 and TRBJ2-7, the CDR3 gives the full variable domain: DTGVSQNPRHKITKRGQNVTFRCDPISEHNRLYWYRQTLGQGPEFLTYFQNEAQLEKSRLLSDRFSAERPKGSFSTLEIQRTEQGDSAMYLCASSSRDRAREQYFGPGTRLTVT.

This clone was seen more than once but under ten times. This rearrangement joins TRBV4-1 to TRBJ2-1; TRBD2 is a possible D gene (7 bases). From germline, CDR1 is MGHRA and CDR2 YSYEKL. This CDR3 is 16 amino acids long. Trimming cost V 2 bases and J 0 bases, with 11 bases left between them. The chain's CDR3 is CASSQRGGSSYNEQFF. In nucleotides, the CDR3 is TGCGCCAGCAGCCAAAGGGGGGGGAGCTCCTACAATGAGCAGTTCTTC.

This chain connects TRBV5-6 to TRBJ2-3; D gene unclear. The CDR3 sequence is 13 residues long. V was cut by 1 base and J by 2 bases, with 5 bases left in between. Germline V CDR1 and CDR2: SGHDT, YYEEEE. The CDR3 protein is CASSLYTTDTQYF. In DNA form, the CDR3 reads TGTGCCAGCAGCTTGTATACCACAGATACGCAGTATTTT.

The chain links TRBV7-9 to TRBJ1-1; 10 positions match TRBD1. The CDR3 consists of 15 residues. Germline V gene lookup returns CDR1 SEHNR and CDR2 FQNEAQ (reference sequence). Trimming cost V 5 bases and J 4 bases; bases outside gene matches: 7. The CDR3 DNA sequence: TGTGCCAGCAGCCCAGGGGACAGGGGTGGCACTGAAGCTTTCTTT. Translating gives CASSPGDRGGTEAFF.

The chain employs TRBV7-9 and TRBJ1-6; tentative D call: TRBD1 (6 bases). This CDR3 has 14 amino acids. Germline V lookup: CDR1 SEHNR, CDR2 FQNEAQ (reference sequence). V lost 6 bases to trimming and J lost 8 bases, with 14 bases between them. This CDR3 is CASRPQGSDSPLHF. The CDR3 region has the DNA TGTGCCAGCAGGCCCCAGGGGTCAGATTCACCCCTCCACTTT. The complete variable domain, with remaining parts taken from reference TRBV7-9 and TRBJ1-6, reads DTGVSQNPRHKITKRGQNVTFRCDPISEHNRLYWYRQTLGQGPEFLTYFQNEAQLEKSRLLSDRFSAERPKGSFSTLEIQRTEQGDSAMYLCASRPQGSDSPLHFGNGTRLTVT.

This clone was counted once. The rearrangement joins TRBV7-9 to TRBJ1-2; unclear D gene. Germline V gives CDR1 SEHNR, CDR2 FQNEAQ (reference sequence). Trimming removed 5 bases at V and 6 bases at J, with 19 bases between. The CDR3 is made up of 15 amino acids. The CDR3 nucleotides are TGTGCCAGCAGCCCTACGGCCTCAACGGCAAATGGCTACACCTTC. Amino acids: CASSPTASTANGYTF. The variable domain in full, with the rest retrieved from reference TRBV7-9 and TRBJ1-2, is DTGVSQNPRHKITKRGQNVTFRCDPISEHNRLYWYRQTLGQGPEFLTYFQNEAQLEKSRLLSDRFSAERPKGSFSTLEIQRTEQGDSAMYLCASSPTASTANGYTFGSGTRLTVV.

The rearrangement links TRBV7-8 to TRBJ2-1; D gene uncertain. The CDR3 has 13 amino acids. Between the trimmed V and J ends, which lost 0 bases and 7 bases, there was a span of 7 bases. Germline assignment: CDR1 SGHVS and CDR2 FQNEAQ. The CDR3 is CASSLALGNEQFF. The CDR3 DNA is TGTGCCAGCAGCTTAGCTCTAGGTAATGAGCAGTTCTTC.

The chain joins TRBV4-1 to TRBJ2-2; maybe TRBD1 (6 bases). The CDR3 spans 16 residues. CDR1 and CDR2 (germline): MGHRA, YSYEKL. V lost 1 base and J 1 base, leaving 10 bases between the germline ends. CDR3 protein: CASSQVWGLNTGELFF. The DNA for the CDR3 is TGCGCCAGCAGCCAAGTTTGGGGGCTGAACACCGGGGAGCTGTTTTTT.

The rearrangement joins TRBV7-6 to TRBJ2-3; a possible D gene is TRBD2 (6 bases). There are 14 residues in the CDR3. The V gene lost 8 bases and the J gene lost 6 bases, with 18 bases spanning the gap. CDR1 SGHVS and CDR2 FNYEAQ come from the germline V gene. CDR3 region: CASSVTRAGDTQYF. In DNA, the CDR3 is TGTGCCAGCTCCGTTACGCGGGCGGGGGATACGCAGTATTTT.

V usage is TRBV28 and J usage is TRBJ2-3; 8 bases agree with TRBD2. Germline V CDR1 and CDR2: MDHEN, SYDVKM. The CDR3 is 19 amino acids. V shed 3 bases, J shed 2 bases, and the junction held 16 bases outside the gene matches. The CDR3 region has the DNA TGTGCCAGCAGTTTCCCCGCGGGGGGTAGTAAGCGGTACACAGATACGCAGTATTTT. Translated: CASSFPAGGSKRYTDTQYF. The full variable domain, rest sourced from reference TRBV28 and TRBJ2-3, is DVKVTQSSRYLVKRTGEKVFLECVQDMDHENMFWYRQDPGLGLRLIYFSYDVKMKEKGDIPEGYSVSREKKERFSLILESASTNQTSMYLCASSFPAGGSKRYTDTQYFGPGTRLTVL.